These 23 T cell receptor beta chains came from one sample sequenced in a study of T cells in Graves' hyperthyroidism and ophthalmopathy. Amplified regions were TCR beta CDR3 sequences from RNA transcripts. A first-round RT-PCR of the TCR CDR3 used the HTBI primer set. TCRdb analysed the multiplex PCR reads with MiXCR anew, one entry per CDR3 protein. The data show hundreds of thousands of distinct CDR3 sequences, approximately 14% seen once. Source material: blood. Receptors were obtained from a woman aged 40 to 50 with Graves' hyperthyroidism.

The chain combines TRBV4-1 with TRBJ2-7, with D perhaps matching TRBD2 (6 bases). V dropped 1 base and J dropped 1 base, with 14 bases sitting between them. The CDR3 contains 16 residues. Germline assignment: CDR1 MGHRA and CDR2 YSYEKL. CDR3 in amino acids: CASSQAGRGYSYEQYF. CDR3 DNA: TGCGCCAGCAGCCAAGCCGGACGGGGGTATTCCTACGAGCAGTACTTC.

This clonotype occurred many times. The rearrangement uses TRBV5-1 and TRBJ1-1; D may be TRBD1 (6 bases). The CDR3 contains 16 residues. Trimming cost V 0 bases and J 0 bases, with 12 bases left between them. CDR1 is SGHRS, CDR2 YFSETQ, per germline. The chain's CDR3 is CASSLVGGGVNTEAFF. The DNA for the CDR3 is TGCGCCAGCAGCTTGGTAGGCGGGGGCGTGAACACTGAAGCTTTCTTT.

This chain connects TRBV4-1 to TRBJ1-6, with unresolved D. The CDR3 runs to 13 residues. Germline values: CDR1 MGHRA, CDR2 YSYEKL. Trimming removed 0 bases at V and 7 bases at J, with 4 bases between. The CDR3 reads CASSQDRNSPLHF. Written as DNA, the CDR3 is TGCGCCAGCAGCCAAGATCGGAATTCACCCCTCCACTTT.

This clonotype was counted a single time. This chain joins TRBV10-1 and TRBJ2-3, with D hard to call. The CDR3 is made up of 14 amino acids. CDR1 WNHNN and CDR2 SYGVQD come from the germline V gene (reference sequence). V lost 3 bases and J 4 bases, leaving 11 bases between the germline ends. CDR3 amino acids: CASSESLVPDTQYF. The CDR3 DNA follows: TGCGCCAGCAGTGAAAGTCTAGTACCAGATACGCAGTATTTT.

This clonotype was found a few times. Written as DNA, the CDR3 is TGCGCCAGCAGTGAACAGGGTGCGGGTTATGGCTACACCTTC. It is translated as CASSEQGAGYGYTF. This chain joins TRBV10-2 and TRBJ1-2; D may be TRBD1 (6 bases). Germline loops: CDR1 WSHSY, CDR2 SAAADI. The CDR3 spans 14 residues. V lost 3 bases and J 5 bases, leaving 13 bases between the germline ends.

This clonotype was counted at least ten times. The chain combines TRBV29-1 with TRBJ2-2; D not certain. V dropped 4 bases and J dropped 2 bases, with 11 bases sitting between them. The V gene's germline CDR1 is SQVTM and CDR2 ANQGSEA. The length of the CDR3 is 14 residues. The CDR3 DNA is TGCAGCGTTGTGGCGAAACATAACACCGGGGAGCTGTTTTTT. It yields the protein CSVVAKHNTGELFF.

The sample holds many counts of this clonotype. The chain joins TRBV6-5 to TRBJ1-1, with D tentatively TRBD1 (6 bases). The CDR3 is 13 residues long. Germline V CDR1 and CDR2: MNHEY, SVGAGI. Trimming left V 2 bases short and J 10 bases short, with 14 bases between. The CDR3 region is CASSYPGGLGAFF. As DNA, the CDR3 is TGTGCCAGCAGTTACCCCGGGGGCCTTGGAGCTTTCTTT.

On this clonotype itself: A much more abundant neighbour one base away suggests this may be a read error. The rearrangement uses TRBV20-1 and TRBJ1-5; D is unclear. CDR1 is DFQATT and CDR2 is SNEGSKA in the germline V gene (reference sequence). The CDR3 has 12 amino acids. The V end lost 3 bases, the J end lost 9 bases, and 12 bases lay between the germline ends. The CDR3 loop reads CSARVGGRPQHF. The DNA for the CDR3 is TGCAGTGCTAGGGTGGGAGGAAGGCCCCAGCATTTT.

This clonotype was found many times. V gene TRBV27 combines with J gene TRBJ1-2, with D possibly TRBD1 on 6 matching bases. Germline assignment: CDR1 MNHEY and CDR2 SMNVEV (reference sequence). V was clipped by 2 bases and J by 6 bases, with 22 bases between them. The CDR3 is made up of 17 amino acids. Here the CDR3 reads CASSLDRGAAAWDGYTF. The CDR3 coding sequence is TGTGCCAGCAGTTTAGATCGGGGGGCAGCTGCTTGGGATGGCTACACCTTC.

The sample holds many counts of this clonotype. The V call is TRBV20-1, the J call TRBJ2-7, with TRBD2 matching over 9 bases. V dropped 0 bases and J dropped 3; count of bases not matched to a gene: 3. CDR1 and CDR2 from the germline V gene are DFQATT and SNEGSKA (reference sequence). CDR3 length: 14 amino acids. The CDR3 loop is CSARDSGSIYEQYF. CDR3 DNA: TGCAGTGCTAGAGATAGCGGGAGCATCTACGAGCAGTACTTC.

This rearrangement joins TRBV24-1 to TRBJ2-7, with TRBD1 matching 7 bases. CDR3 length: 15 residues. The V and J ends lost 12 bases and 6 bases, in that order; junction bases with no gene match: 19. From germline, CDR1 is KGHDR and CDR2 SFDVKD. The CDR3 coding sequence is TGTGCCGTCGCTTCCAAGGGACAGCCCTACTCCGAGCAGTACTTC. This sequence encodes CAVASKGQPYSEQYF.

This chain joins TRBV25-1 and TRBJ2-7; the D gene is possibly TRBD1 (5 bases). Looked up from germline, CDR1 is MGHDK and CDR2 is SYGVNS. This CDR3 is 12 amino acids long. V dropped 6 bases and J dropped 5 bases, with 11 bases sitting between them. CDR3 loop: CASRRGYNEQYF. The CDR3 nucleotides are TGTGCCAGCAGAAGGGGTTACAACGAGCAGTACTTC.

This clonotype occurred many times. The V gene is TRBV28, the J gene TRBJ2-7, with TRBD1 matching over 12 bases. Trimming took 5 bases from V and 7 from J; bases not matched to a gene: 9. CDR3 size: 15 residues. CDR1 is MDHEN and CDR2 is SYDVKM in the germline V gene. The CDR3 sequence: CASSPPGQGAWEQYF. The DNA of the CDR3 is TGTGCCAGCAGTCCCCCGGGACAGGGGGCGTGGGAGCAGTACTTC.

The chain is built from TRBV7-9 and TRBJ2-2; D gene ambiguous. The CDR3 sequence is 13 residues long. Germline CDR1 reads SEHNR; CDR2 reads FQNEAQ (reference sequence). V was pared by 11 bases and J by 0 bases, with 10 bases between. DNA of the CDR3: TGTGCCGGAGACGGATCGAACACCGGGGAGCTGTTTTTT. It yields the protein CAGDGSNTGELFF.

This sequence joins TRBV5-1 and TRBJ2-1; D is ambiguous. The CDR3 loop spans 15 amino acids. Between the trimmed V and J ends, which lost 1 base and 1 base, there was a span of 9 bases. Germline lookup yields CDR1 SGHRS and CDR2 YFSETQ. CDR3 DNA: TGCGCCAGCAGCTTGAGAGAGACATCCTACAATGAGCAGTTCTTC. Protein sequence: CASSLRETSYNEQFF.

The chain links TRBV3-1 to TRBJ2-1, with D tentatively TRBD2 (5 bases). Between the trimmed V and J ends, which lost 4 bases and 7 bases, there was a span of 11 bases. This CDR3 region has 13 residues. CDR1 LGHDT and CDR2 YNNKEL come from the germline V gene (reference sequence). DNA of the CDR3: TGTGCCAGCAGCCCCACTAGATTAAATGAGCAGTTCTTC. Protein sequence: CASSPTRLNEQFF.

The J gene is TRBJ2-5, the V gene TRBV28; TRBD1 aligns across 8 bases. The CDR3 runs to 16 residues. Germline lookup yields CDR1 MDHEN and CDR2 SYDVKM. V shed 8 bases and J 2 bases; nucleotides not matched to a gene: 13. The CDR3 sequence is CASGTGGASGQETQYF. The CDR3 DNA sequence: TGTGCCAGCGGTACAGGGGGAGCGTCGGGGCAAGAGACCCAGTACTTC. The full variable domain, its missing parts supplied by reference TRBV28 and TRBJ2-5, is DVKVTQSSRYLVKRTGEKVFLECVQDMDHENMFWYRQDPGLGLRLIYFSYDVKMKEKGDIPEGYSVSREKKERFSLILESASTNQTSMYLCASGTGGASGQETQYFGPGTRLLVL.

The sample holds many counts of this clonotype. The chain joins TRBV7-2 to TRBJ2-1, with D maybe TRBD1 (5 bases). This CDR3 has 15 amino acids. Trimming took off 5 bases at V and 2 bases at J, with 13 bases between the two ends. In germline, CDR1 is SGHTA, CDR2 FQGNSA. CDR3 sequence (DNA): TGTGCCAGCAGCCCAGACAGTAGCCCCTACAATGAGCAGTTCTTC. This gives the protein CASSPDSSPYNEQFF.

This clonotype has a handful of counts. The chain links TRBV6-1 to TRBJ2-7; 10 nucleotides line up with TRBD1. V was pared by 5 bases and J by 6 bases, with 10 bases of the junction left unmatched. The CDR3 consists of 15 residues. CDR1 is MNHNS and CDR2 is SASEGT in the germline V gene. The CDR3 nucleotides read TGTGCCAGCAGTCCTCCGGGACAGGGGACTGGCGAGCAGTACTTC. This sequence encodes CASSPPGQGTGEQYF.

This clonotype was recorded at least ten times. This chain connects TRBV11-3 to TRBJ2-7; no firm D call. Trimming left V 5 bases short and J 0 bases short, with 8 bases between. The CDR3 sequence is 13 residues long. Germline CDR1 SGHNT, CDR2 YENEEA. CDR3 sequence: CASSEQSSYEQYF. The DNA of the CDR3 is TGTGCCAGCAGCGAACAAAGCTCCTACGAGCAGTACTTC. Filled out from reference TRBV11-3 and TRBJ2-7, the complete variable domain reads EAGVVQSPRYKIIEKKQPVAFWCNPISGHNTLYWYLQNLGQGPELLIRYENEEAVDDSQLPKDRFSAERLKGVDSTLKIQPAELGDSAVYLCASSEQSSYEQYFGPGTRLTVT.

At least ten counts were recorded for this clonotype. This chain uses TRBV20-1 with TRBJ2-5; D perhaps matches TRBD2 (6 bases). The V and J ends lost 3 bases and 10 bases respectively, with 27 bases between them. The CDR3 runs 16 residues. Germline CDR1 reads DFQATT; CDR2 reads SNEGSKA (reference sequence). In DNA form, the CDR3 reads TGCAGTGCTAGGGATGCGGGGCTTGGGTTGTGGGGATTCCAGTACTTC. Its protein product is CSARDAGLGLWGFQYF.

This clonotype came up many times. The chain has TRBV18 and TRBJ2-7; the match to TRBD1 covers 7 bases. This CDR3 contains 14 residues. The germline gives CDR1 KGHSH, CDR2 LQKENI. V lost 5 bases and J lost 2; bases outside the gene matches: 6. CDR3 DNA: TGTGCCAGCTCATCTAAGACAGGGACCTACGAGCAGTACTTC. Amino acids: CASSSKTGTYEQYF.

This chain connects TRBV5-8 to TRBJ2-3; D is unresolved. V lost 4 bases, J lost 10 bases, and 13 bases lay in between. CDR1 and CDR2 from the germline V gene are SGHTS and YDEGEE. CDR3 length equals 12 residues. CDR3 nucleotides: TGTGCCAGCAGCACCACAGAGCCCCCGCAGTATTTT. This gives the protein CASSTTEPPQYF. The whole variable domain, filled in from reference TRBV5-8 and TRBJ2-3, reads EAGVTQSPTHLIKTRGQQATLRCSPISGHTSVYWYQQALGLGLQFLLWYDEGEERNRGNFPPRFSGRQFPNYSSELNVNALELEDSALYLCASSTTEPPQYFGPGTRLTVL.